The clone carrying this T cell receptor (beta chain) was detected many times. This specimen comes from a study of T cells in Graves' hyperthyroidism and ophthalmopathy. It was RNA transcripts that yielded the amplified TCR beta CDR3 regions. Initially, a first-round RT-PCR of the TCR CDR3 employed the HTBI primer set. TCRdb ran MiXCR on the multiplex PCR reads and lists one entry per CDR3 protein. The sample has a few hundred thousand distinct CDR3 sequences; approximately 15% are singletons. Disease lasting under 3 months, a NOSPECS grade of at least 4, and a Clinical Activity Score of at least 3 were features of the ophthalmopathy patients. The CDR3 loop spans 17 amino acids. In germline, CDR1 is SGHVS, CDR2 FQNEAQ. The V gene end was trimmed by 4 bases and the J gene end by 5 bases; junction bases not matched to a gene: 11.

This chain links TRBV7-8 with TRBJ2-1; TRBD2 matches at 10 bases. Sequenced input: blood. The source of this sequence is a woman aged 55-70 years with Graves' ophthalmopathy. This chain's CDR3 is CASSSTLTGTSDNEQFF. DNA of the CDR3: TGTGCCAGCAGCTCGACCTTGACCGGGACTAGCGACAATGAGCAGTTCTTC.